This TCR beta chain was obtained from a study of blood T cell repertoires in COVID-19. The CDR3 has 13 residues. Trimming cost V 4 bases and J 7 bases, with 8 bases left between them. The germline V gene encodes CDR1 SGHTA and CDR2 FQGNSA. Sequenced by immunoSEQ multiplex PCR; TCRdb stores in-frame clones only, minus some. The data show over 150,000 clones, 86% seen once. The sequencing input was peripheral blood. The chain is built from TRBV7-2 and TRBJ1-6; D uncertain. This clonotype was obtained from a man between 45 and 60 years old with active or convalescent COVID-19. CDR3 in amino acids: CASSSTHNSPLHF. The CDR3 nucleotides read TGTGCCAGCAGCTCAACTCACAATTCACCCCTCCACTTT.